One and the same sample provided the 2 T cell receptor beta chains below, sequenced in a study of identifying expanded T cells in peripheral blood. Profiling relied on immunoSEQ multiplex PCR, and the TCRdb table lists in-frame clones only, not all of them. The sample has 100,000 to 150,000 clones, more than 80% seen once. The sequenced sample consisted of blood. These receptors all come from a person aged 18 to 75 in good health.

V is TRBV11-1 and J is TRBJ1-6; D perhaps matches TRBD1 (6 bases). The length of the CDR3 is 17 residues. CDR1 SGHAT and CDR2 FQDESV come from the germline V gene (reference sequence). Trimming removed 5 bases at V and 8 bases at J, with 22 bases between. The CDR3 reads CASSPAGAGATHSPLHF. Here the CDR3 DNA reads TGTGCCAGCAGCCCCGCGGGGGCGGGGGCGACACATTCACCCCTCCACTTT.

This chain joins TRBV19 and TRBJ2-7; 10 nucleotides align to TRBD2. CDR3 length: 13 amino acids. Germline V gene data show CDR1 as LNHDA and CDR2 as SQIVND (reference sequence). With V trimmed by 6 bases and J by 4 bases, 3 bases remained unmatched. CDR3 region: CASRGTSEYEQYF. Here the CDR3 DNA reads TGTGCCAGTAGGGGGACTAGCGAATACGAGCAGTACTTC.